The rows below give T cell receptor beta chains drawn from one sample of a study of blood T cell repertoires in COVID-19. Sequencing used immunoSEQ multiplex PCR; TCRdb keeps in-frame clones, though not all of them. The sample yields roughly 200,000 clones, roughly 89% seen once. Sequencing used peripheral blood. Receptor source: a man between 40 and 49 years old with acute or convalescent COVID-19. CDR3s include the opening cysteine and the closing phenylalanine or tryptophan. The D gene is left open where the match is weak. Some rows mark clone size as missing; the rest say once, few, many or name a class of expanded clone.

J gene | D gene | clone size | V gene | CDR3 length | CDR3 protein | CDR3 DNA
TRBJ1-1 | NA | NA | TRBV4-3 | 13 | CASSQGGLTEAFF | TGCGCCAGCAGCCAGGGGGGACTCACTGAAGCTTTCTTT
TRBJ1-4 | NA | NA | TRBV30 | 14 | CAWSVDRTNEKLFF | TGTGCCTGGAGTGTCGACAGGACTAATGAAAAACTGTTTTTT
TRBJ2-3 | NA | NA | TRBV7-3 | 15 | CASSLVEASTDTQYF | TGTGCCAGCAGCTTAGTCGAGGCGAGCACAGATACGCAGTATTTT
TRBJ1-1 | NA | NA | TRBV7-2 | 14 | CASSLAGIKAEAFF | TGTGCCAGCAGCTTGGCAGGTATTAAAGCTGAAGCTTTCTTT
TRBJ1-5 | NA | NA | TRBV19 | 13 | CASSAQGNQPQHF | TGTGCCAGTAGTGCACAGGGTAATCAGCCCCAGCATTTT
TRBJ2-1 | TRBD1 | NA | TRBV28 | 15 | CASSEPGGAPNEQFF | TGTGCCAGCAGTGAGCCAGGGGGCGCCCCTAATGAGCAGTTCTTC
TRBJ1-2 | TRBD1 | NA | TRBV29-1 | 12 | CSVTGDRSGYTF | TGCAGCGTGACAGGGGATCGGAGTGGCTACACCTTC
TRBJ1-5 | NA | NA | TRBV4-1 | 15 | CASSQSGVLNQPQHF | TGCGCCAGCAGCCAAAGCGGGGTACTCAATCAGCCCCAGCATTTT
TRBJ2-5 | TRBD2 | NA | TRBV7-9 | 16 | CASSLWVSGGQETQYF | TGTGCCAGCAGCTTATGGGTTAGCGGGGGCCAAGAGACCCAGTACTTC
TRBJ1-2 | TRBD1 | once | TRBV7-2 | 14 | CASSPAGTVYGYTF | TGTGCCAGCAGCCCAGCCGGGACAGTCTATGGCTACACCTTC
TRBJ2-7 | TRBD1 | NA | TRBV2 | 13 | CASSSGQGYEQYF | TGTGCCAGCAGTTCGGGACAGGGCTACGAGCAGTACTTC
TRBJ1-1 | NA | NA | TRBV19 | 13 | CASKGRGNTEAFF | TGTGCCAGTAAGGGCAGGGGTAACACTGAAGCTTTCTTT
TRBJ2-3 | NA | NA | TRBV6-6 | 14 | CASSYGQATDTQYF | TGTGCCAGCAGTTACGGACAAGCCACAGATACGCAGTATTTT
TRBJ1-2 | NA | NA | TRBV12-5 | 9 | CASGLEGTF | TGTGCTAGTGGTTTGGAGGGGACCTTC
TRBJ1-5 | NA | NA | TRBV7-2 | 13 | CASSLQGGQPQHF | TGTGCCAGCAGCCTACAGGGCGGTCAGCCCCAGCATTTT
TRBJ1-1 | NA | NA | TRBV6-6 | 12 | CASSPQDTEAFF | TGTGCCAGCAGTCCCCAGGACACTGAAGCTTTCTTT
TRBJ2-7 | NA | NA | TRBV7-6 | 19 | CASSMPSGRIGTGGYEQYF | TGTGCCAGCAGCATGCCTAGCGGGAGAATCGGGACAGGGGGCTACGAGCAGTACTTC
TRBJ1-1 | NA | NA | TRBV18 | 15 | CASSPFTGLNTEAFF | TGTGCCAGCTCACCCTTTACAGGGCTGAACACTGAAGCTTTCTTT
TRBJ1-4 | NA | NA | TRBV28 | 11 | CASRQEEKLFF | TGTGCCAGCCGACAGGAGGAAAAACTGTTTTTT
TRBJ2-5 | TRBD1 | NA | TRBV5-5 | 14 | CASSPGQTQETQYF | TGTGCCAGCAGCCCGGGACAGACACAAGAGACCCAGTACTTC
TRBJ2-1 | TRBD1 | NA | TRBV28 | 15 | CASPPGTGAYNEQFF | TGTGCCAGCCCCCCCGGGACAGGGGCATACAATGAGCAGTTCTTC
TRBJ1-4 | NA | NA | TRBV7-9 | 14 | CASSLGTVNEKLFF | TGTGCCAGCAGCTTAGGGACAGTCAATGAAAAACTGTTTTTT
TRBJ2-3 | TRBD2 | NA | TRBV18 | 14 | CASSLAGDTDTQYF | TGTGCCAGCTCACTAGCGGGGGATACAGATACGCAGTATTTT
TRBJ2-7 | NA | NA | TRBV5-1 | 15 | CASSLLGGPSYEQYF | TGCGCCAGCAGCCTCCTCGGGGGGCCCTCCTACGAGCAGTACTTC
TRBJ1-2 | NA | NA | TRBV7-9 | 17 | CASSLSALRQGDYGYTF | TGTGCCAGCAGCTTATCAGCTCTGCGGCAAGGAGACTATGGCTACACCTTC
TRBJ2-2 | NA | few | TRBV27 | 13 | CASSAGPTGELFF | TGTGCCAGCAGTGCGGGTCCCACCGGGGAGCTGTTTTTT
TRBJ1-1 | NA | NA | TRBV30 | 11 | CALQVLGLAFF | TGTGCCTTACAGGTTCTAGGTTTAGCTTTCTTT
TRBJ2-7 | NA | NA | TRBV7-9 | 11 | CASSFNYEQYF | TGTGCCAGCAGCTTCAACTACGAGCAGTACTTC